One and the same sample provided the 32 T cell receptor beta chains below, sequenced in a study of T cell repertoires and leukemia-associated antigens. TCRdb re-called the 5' RACE reads with MiXCR, one entry per CDR3 protein. The table has 11,000 to 15,000 distinct CDR3 sequences, 30% to 40% seen once. No antigens are known for them. Material for sequencing was CD3+ T cells sorted from blood and cultured. These receptor sequences come from a female donor in good health.

This clonotype was seen a few times. A much more abundant neighbour one base away suggests this may be a read error. The chain carries TRBV19 and TRBJ1-1, with 9 bases matching TRBD1. The length of the CDR3 is 15 residues. V dropped 11 bases and J dropped 4; count of bases not matched to a gene: 14. In germline, CDR1 is LNHDA, CDR2 SQIVND (reference sequence). This chain's CDR3 is CACTAGTGLGTEAFF. DNA of the CDR3: TGTGCCTGTACCGCCGGGACAGGGCTGGGCACTGAAGCTTTCTTT.

This clonotype was found many times. V is TRBV24-1 and J is TRBJ1-5; the D is unclear. The germline V gene has CDR1 KGHDR and CDR2 SFDVKD. The length of the CDR3 is 13 residues. Trimming left V 4 bases short and J 2 bases short, with 5 bases between. For the CDR3, the DNA is TGTGCCACCAGTGAGCAGGGCAATCAGCCCCAGCATTTT. Translated: CATSEQGNQPQHF.

Within the sample, this clonotype is medium-sized (0.01 to 0.1%). Compared with germline, one end of the junction differs, possibly owing to a read error. This sequence joins TRBV10-3 and TRBJ1-5; TRBD1 is a possible D gene (5 bases). The germline gives CDR1 ENHRY, CDR2 SYGVKD. The CDR3 extends over 14 amino acids. CDR3 bases: TGTGCCATCACTGAGAGAAGAGGGGATCAGCCCCAGCATTTT. This sequence encodes CAITERRGDQPQHF.

A note on this clonotype: An end of the junction differs from the germline gene, which may be a read error. This chain uses TRBV12-3 or TRBV12-4 with TRBJ1-2; D gene uncertain. CDR3 size: 13 residues. The CDR3 is CASSLNSNYGYTF. DNA of the CDR3: TGTGCCAGCAGTTTAAACAGTAACTACGGCTACACCTTC.

A single count supports this clonotype. Its ends do not fully match the called genes, so a read error is possible. Here the CDR3 DNA reads TGTGCCACCAGCAGAGGTACTGGTGCAGGCCCATCCTCCGGAAACACTATATATTTT. Encoded protein: CATSRGTGAGPSSGNTIYF. V usage is TRBV15 and J usage is TRBJ1-3, with D unclear. The CDR3 is 19 residues long. Germline CDR1 is LNHNV and CDR2 is YYDKDF (reference sequence).

In this sample, this clonotype is medium-sized. The V gene is TRBV28, the J gene TRBJ2-5; D remains unclear. The CDR3 sequence is 14 residues long. Trimming shortened V by 5 bases and J by 3 bases, and 13 bases separated the two germline ends. CDR1 and CDR2 (germline): MDHEN, SYDVKM. This CDR3 is CASSHFTAEETQYF. CDR3 DNA: TGTGCCAGCAGTCATTTCACCGCAGAAGAGACCCAGTACTTC.

This clonotype was recorded at least ten times. V and J are TRBV12-3 or TRBV12-4 and TRBJ2-1, with unresolved D. The CDR3 is made up of 15 amino acids. Trimming took off 2 bases at V and 10 bases at J, with 18 bases between the two ends. The CDR3 region has the DNA TGTGCCAGCAGTTTAAGTTGGGCTCAGCGCCGGGAGCAGTTCTTC. This encodes CASSLSWAQRREQFF.

This rearrangement joins TRBV18 to TRBJ2-2; no clear D. Germline V gives CDR1 KGHSH, CDR2 LQKENI. V lost 4 bases to trimming and J lost 6 bases, with 9 bases between them. The CDR3 is 13 residues long. CDR3 loop: CASSQGFSGELFF. In DNA, the CDR3 is TGTGCCAGCTCACAGGGATTTTCCGGGGAGCTGTTTTTT.

The rearrangement uses TRBV7-9 and TRBJ2-1; D unresolved. The germline V and J ends were trimmed by 4 bases and 1 base, with 11 bases remaining between them. This CDR3 has 15 amino acids. Germline V CDR1 and CDR2: SEHNR, FQNEAQ (reference sequence). Written as DNA, the CDR3 is TGTGCCAGCAGCTCTCTGGACCATTCCTACAATGAGCAGTTCTTC. Its translation: CASSSLDHSYNEQFF.

Note on this clonotype: A read error may produce the germline difference seen at one junction end. The rearrangement joins TRBV7-9 to TRBJ2-5; D not resolved. Germline V gene lookup returns CDR1 SEHNR and CDR2 FQNEAQ (reference sequence). The CDR3 contains 12 residues. The CDR3 reads CAGSLNRETQYF. CDR3 in DNA: TGTGCCGGCAGCCTAAACAGAGAGACCCAGTACTTC. The full variable domain, with the rest looked up from reference TRBV7-9 and TRBJ2-5, is DTGVSQNPRHKITKRGQNVTFRCDPISEHNRLYWYRQTLGQGPEFLTYFQNEAQLEKSRLLSDRFSAERPKGSFSTLEIQRTEQGDSAMYLCAGSLNRETQYFGPGTRLLVL.

As regards this clonotype: At one boundary the junction diverges from the germline segment, which might be a read error. The chain has TRBV7-7 and TRBJ1-1; D gene ambiguous. The CDR3 loop spans 8 amino acids. Germline CDR1 is SSHAT and CDR2 is FNYEAQ (reference sequence). CDR3 coding DNA: TGCTACAAGACTGAAGCTTTCTTT. Its translation: CYKTEAFF.

In the case of this clonotype: At one end the junction does not follow the germline gene, possibly because of a read error. The gene calls are TRBV20-1 and TRBJ2-6; the D gene is possibly TRBD1 (5 bases). The CDR3 is 15 amino acids. Germline V gene data show CDR1 as DFQATT and CDR2 as SNEGSKA (reference sequence). The CDR3 here is CSARAGLTGANVPTF. In nucleotides, the CDR3 is TGCAGTGCTAGAGCCGGGTTGACTGGGGCCAACGTCCCGACTTTC.

The rearrangement links TRBV4-1 to TRBJ2-5; D ambiguous. Trimming cost V 3 bases and J 1 base, with 6 bases left between them. The germline gives CDR1 MGHRA, CDR2 YSYEKL. This CDR3 is 13 amino acids long. Written as DNA, the CDR3 is TGCGCCAGCAGCCAGGGAAGCCAAGAGACCCAGTACTTC. Translation gives CASSQGSQETQYF.

Ten or more counts support this clonotype. The rearrangement links TRBV10-2 to TRBJ2-7; no clear D. Per germline, CDR1 WSHSY and CDR2 SAAADI. The CDR3 is made up of 15 amino acids. V dropped 6 bases and J dropped 0 bases, with 15 bases sitting between them. As DNA, the CDR3 is TGCGCCAGCAGAGAGAGCAACTATTTCTCCTACGAGCAGTACTTC. This sequence encodes CASRESNYFSYEQYF.

This clonotype was detected a few times. The junction does not match germline at one end; this may be a read error. This chain joins TRBV5-1 and TRBJ2-6, with a possible D match to TRBD1 (5 bases). Germline-derived CDR1 and CDR2 are SGHRS and YFSETQ. The CDR3 loop spans 14 amino acids. In nucleotides, the CDR3 is TGCGCCAGCAGCTTGGAGTCTGGGGCCAGCGTCTTGACTTTC. As protein: CASSLESGASVLTF.

Many counts were recorded for this clonotype. The rearrangement uses TRBV27 and TRBJ1-5; tentative D call: TRBD1 (5 bases). The V and J ends lost 7 bases and 0 bases respectively, with 13 bases between them. Germline CDR1 MNHEY, CDR2 SMNVEV (reference sequence). The CDR3 is 15 amino acids. The DNA for the CDR3 is TGTGCCAGCAAGGTGGGGGGTGGTAGCAATCAGCCCCAGCATTTT. Translation gives CASKVGGGSNQPQHF.

This clonotype was seen a few times. In nucleotides, the CDR3 is TGCAGTGTCCCCGGAGGGGGCACTGAAGCTTTCTTT. As protein: CSVPGGGTEAFF. The chain recombines TRBV20-1 with TRBJ1-1; D might be TRBD1 (6 bases). V was clipped by 7 bases and J by 4 bases, with 13 bases between them. The CDR3 covers 12 residues. Germline-derived CDR1 and CDR2 are DFQATT and SNEGSKA (reference sequence).

Details on this clonotype: This CDR3 is missing its conserved last phenylalanine or tryptophan, likely due to a read error. The genes are TRBV25-1 and TRBJ2-2; TRBD2 aligns across 8 bases. This CDR3 has 17 amino acids. The germline CDR1 and CDR2 sequences are MGHDK and SYGVNS. The CDR3 nucleotides read TGCGCCAGCAGTGAATGGAAAGCGGGAGATGTACCCGGGGAGCTGTTTTTA. This gives the protein CASSEWKAGDVPGELFL.

Relative to its sample, this clonotype is medium-sized. The chain is built from TRBV24-1 and TRBJ2-7; maybe TRBD1 (6 bases). Trimming took 6 bases from V and 2 from J, leaving 10 bases between them. The germline V gene encodes CDR1 KGHDR and CDR2 SFDVKD. CDR3 length equals 13 residues. The CDR3 sequence is CATSSGATYEQYF. The CDR3 region has the DNA TGTGCCACCAGTTCAGGGGCAACCTACGAGCAGTACTTC.

The chain uses TRBV4-3 and TRBJ2-2, with 12 bases fitting TRBD2. Germline CDR1 LGHNA, CDR2 YSLEER. The CDR3 loop spans 17 amino acids. V trimming: 2 bases; J trimming: 0 bases; junction bases outside the gene matches: 1. The CDR3 reads CASSQRTSGTNTGELFF. CDR3 bases: TGCGCCAGCAGCCAAAGGACTAGCGGGACGAACACCGGGGAGCTGTTTTTT.

V is TRBV28 and J is TRBJ1-5; no firm D call. The CDR3 is 13 residues long. Deletions cut 8 bases from V and 7 bases from J, with 15 bases between. Per germline, CDR1 MDHEN and CDR2 SYDVKM. CDR3 in DNA: TGTGCCAGCGGGGTCCCATATGGACAGCCCCAGCATTTT. It codes for CASGVPYGQPQHF.

To note about this clonotype: This may stem from a read error, because a much larger clone lies one nucleotide away. The CDR3 protein is CASSLGQVGSPRHF. The CDR3 DNA sequence: TGCGCCAGCAGCTTGGGACAGGTTGGATCACCCCGCCACTTT. This chain connects TRBV5-1 to TRBJ1-6; D is possibly TRBD1 (6 bases). Germline CDR1 and CDR2: SGHRS and YFSETQ. The CDR3 contains 14 residues.

As concerns this clonotype: At one of its ends the junction is not consistent with the germline gene, which may arise from a read error. The chain couples TRBV20-1 to TRBJ2-2; maybe TRBD1 (5 bases). The CDR3 covers 11 residues. The V gene's germline CDR1 is DFQATT and CDR2 SNEGSKA (reference sequence). CDR3 amino acids: CSARGAGELFF. Written as DNA, the CDR3 is TGCAGCGCTAGGGGCGCCGGGGAGCTGTTTTTT.

The chain joins TRBV7-9 to TRBJ1-4, with a possible D match to TRBD1 (5 bases). Germline assignment: CDR1 SEHNR and CDR2 FQNEAQ (reference sequence). The CDR3 has 15 amino acids. Trimming took off 3 bases at V and 4 bases at J, with 12 bases between the two ends. The CDR3 here is CASSFGDVDNEKLFF. The CDR3 DNA follows: TGTGCCAGCAGCTTCGGGGACGTCGATAATGAAAAACTGTTTTTT.

The DNA of the CDR3 is TGTGCCAGCAGCCCGAGGACTTACAATGAGCAGTTCTTC. This encodes CASSPRTYNEQFF. This sequence joins TRBV7-2 and TRBJ2-1; the D gene is possibly TRBD2 (5 bases). The CDR3 has 13 residues. Trimming removed 5 bases from V and 4 bases from J, with 9 bases in between. Germline V gene data show CDR1 as SGHTA and CDR2 as FQGNSA.

Comment on this clonotype: The junction differs from germline at one of its ends, possibly a read error. CDR3 protein: CAGSQGTSGRASEQYF. CDR3 sequence (DNA): TGCGCCGGCAGCCAAGGGACTAGCGGGAGGGCCAGCGAGCAGTACTTC. The rearrangement joins TRBV5-1 to TRBJ2-7, with 16 nucleotides matching TRBD2. The CDR3 runs to 16 residues. CDR1 is SGHRS and CDR2 is YFSETQ in the germline V gene.

To note about this clonotype: This CDR3 is missing its conserved last phenylalanine or tryptophan, likely due to a read error. The J gene is TRBJ2-6, the V gene TRBV20-1; D is undetermined. Germline CDR1 DFQATT, CDR2 SNEGSKA (reference sequence). The CDR3 has 13 residues. The V end lost 7 bases, the J end lost 0 bases, and 7 bases lay between the germline ends. The DNA of the CDR3 is TGCAGTGTCGTTCACTCTGGGGCCAACGTCCTGACTGGG. It specifies CSVVHSGANVLTG.

By proportion, this clonotype is medium-sized. V and J are TRBV15 and TRBJ2-4; 9 bases match TRBD2. Germline CDR1 reads LNHNV; CDR2 reads YYDKDF (reference sequence). Germline trimming cut 2 bases from V and 3 bases from J; bases unmatched to any gene: 8. The CDR3 loop spans 17 amino acids. The CDR3 is CATSRQRLAEGKNIQYF. The CDR3 nucleotides read TGTGCCACCAGCAGACAACGACTAGCGGAGGGCAAAAACATTCAGTACTTC.

Judged by abundance, this clonotype is medium-sized. This sequence joins TRBV4-3 and TRBJ2-3, with TRBD2 identical over 11 bases. CDR3 length: 16 residues. V was clipped by 5 bases and J by 4 bases; unmatched bases: 8. Looked up from germline, CDR1 is LGHNA and CDR2 is YSLEER. In DNA, the CDR3 is TGCGCCAGCAGCTCTAATCTAGCGGGAGGCCCAGATACGCAGTATTTT. It translates to CASSSNLAGGPDTQYF.

Note on this clonotype: At one boundary the junction diverges from the germline segment, which might be a read error. V is TRBV28 and J is TRBJ2-1; a possible D gene is TRBD2 (6 bases). CDR1 is MDHEN, CDR2 SYDVKM, per germline. This CDR3 contains 14 residues. The CDR3 nucleotides are TGTGCCGGCAGTTCCCTTGATACTAGCAATGAGCAGTCCTTC. It specifies CAGSSLDTSNEQSF.

By share, this clonotype counts as medium-sized. V is TRBV6-1 and J is TRBJ1-3, with 7 bases fitting TRBD1. Trimming took 5 bases from V and 2 from J; bases not matched to a gene: 6. The CDR3 extends over 15 amino acids. CDR1 is MNHNS, CDR2 SASEGT, per germline. The CDR3 is CASSSATGAGNTIYF. CDR3 DNA sequence: TGTGCCAGCAGTTCCGCTACAGGGGCTGGAAACACCATATATTTT.

This clonotype ranks as medium-sized (0.01 to 0.1%). The V gene is TRBV7-8, the J gene TRBJ2-3; the D gene is possibly TRBD1 (6 bases). V dropped 5 bases and J dropped 2 bases, with 14 bases sitting between them. CDR3 size: 15 residues. Germline-derived CDR1 and CDR2 are SGHVS and FQNEAQ. This CDR3 is CASSPWGQFTDTQYF. DNA for the CDR3: TGTGCCAGCAGCCCGTGGGGGCAGTTCACAGATACGCAGTATTTT.